The present entry profiles one T cell receptor beta chain with its context. With 6 bases clipped from V and 8 bases from J, the junction kept 2 bases outside the gene matches. This CDR3 region has 11 residues. The germline gives CDR1 MNHEY, CDR2 SVGAGI. The method was immunoSEQ multiplex PCR; TCRdb's version includes in-frame clones alone and lacks a portion of them. Of fewer than 90,000 clones detected, about 93% appear once; the ten largest clones hold 1%. The sample originates from a study of T cell changes during pregnancy in multiple sclerosis. The input for sequencing was peripheral blood, taken in the first trimester of pregnancy. This sequence joins TRBV6-5 and TRBJ1-1, with TRBD1 identical over 8 bases. This receptor was identified in a female donor with multiple sclerosis, enrolled in a pregnancy study. The CDR3 sequence is CASRRQGEAFF. CDR3 nucleotides: TGTGCCAGCAGGCGACAGGGGGAAGCTTTCTTT.